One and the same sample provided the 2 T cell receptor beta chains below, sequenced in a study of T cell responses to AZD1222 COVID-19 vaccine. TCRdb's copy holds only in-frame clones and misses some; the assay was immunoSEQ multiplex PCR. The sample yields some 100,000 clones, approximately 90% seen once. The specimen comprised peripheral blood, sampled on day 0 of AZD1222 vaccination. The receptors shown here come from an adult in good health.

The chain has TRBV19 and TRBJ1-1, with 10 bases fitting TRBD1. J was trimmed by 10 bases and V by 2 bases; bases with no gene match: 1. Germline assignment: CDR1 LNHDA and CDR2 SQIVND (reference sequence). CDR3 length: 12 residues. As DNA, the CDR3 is TGTGCCAGTAGTATAAGGACAGGGGGAGCTTTCTTT. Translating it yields CASSIRTGGAFF.

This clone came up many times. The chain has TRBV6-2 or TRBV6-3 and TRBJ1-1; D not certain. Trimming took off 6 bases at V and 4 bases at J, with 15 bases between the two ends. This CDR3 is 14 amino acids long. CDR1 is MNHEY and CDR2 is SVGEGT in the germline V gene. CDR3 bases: TGTGCCAGCAGCTCCGACACGGCTAGCACTGAAGCTTTCTTT. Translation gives CASSSDTASTEAFF.